The 11 T cell receptor beta chains below all came from one sample that was sequenced in a study of blood T cell repertoires in COVID-19. The protocol was immunoSEQ multiplex PCR, while the TCRdb copy is restricted to in-frame clones and leaves out a portion. The sample records about 250,000 clones, roughly 88% being singletons. The sequenced material came from peripheral blood. These receptors were taken from a woman aged 40 to 50 who had recovered from COVID-19.

This chain links TRBV9 with TRBJ2-3; 10 bases line up with TRBD2. This CDR3 has 16 amino acids. CDR1 is SGDLS and CDR2 is YYNGEE in the germline V gene. Losses at the gene ends were 2 bases for V and 4 bases for J; bases not matched to a gene: 7. The CDR3 reads CASSVASGGASDTQYF. The CDR3 bases are TGTGCCAGCAGCGTGGCGAGCGGGGGGGCCTCAGATACGCAGTATTTT.

This clone was recorded once. The rearrangement joins TRBV5-4 to TRBJ2-3, with D unresolved. V lost 1 base and J lost 0, with 9 bases in between. CDR1 SGHNT and CDR2 YYREEE come from the germline V gene (reference sequence). The CDR3 totals 15 residues. CDR3 region: CASSLHQISTDTQYF. As DNA, the CDR3 is TGTGCCAGCAGCTTGCACCAGATTAGCACAGATACGCAGTATTTT.

The V and J genes are TRBV7-2 and TRBJ2-7, with 8 bases aligning to TRBD1. Germline CDR1 is SGHTA and CDR2 is FQGNSA. The CDR3 consists of 15 residues. V shed 6 bases, J shed 3 bases, and the junction held 10 bases outside the gene matches. CDR3 nucleotide sequence: TGTGCCAGCAGTTATACTGGGACAGGTAACTACGAGCAGTACTTC. Amino acids: CASSYTGTGNYEQYF.

The chain carries TRBV19 and TRBJ1-5; TRBD1 is a possible D gene (5 bases). The CDR3 totals 13 residues. Germline lookup yields CDR1 LNHDA and CDR2 SQIVND (reference sequence). The V and J ends lost 3 bases and 3 bases respectively, with 6 bases between them. The CDR3 is CASSMGLNQPQHF. The CDR3 region has the DNA TGTGCCAGTAGTATGGGGCTCAATCAGCCCCAGCATTTT.

The chain couples TRBV29-1 to TRBJ1-2; D is unclear. The V gene lost 4 bases and the J gene lost 6 bases, with 12 bases spanning the gap. The CDR3 is made up of 12 amino acids. The germline V gene has CDR1 SQVTM and CDR2 ANQGSEA. CDR3 in amino acids: CSVGPPENGYTF. CDR3 DNA: TGCAGCGTTGGGCCTCCGGAGAATGGCTACACCTTC.

The chain links TRBV6-6 to TRBJ1-1, with 11 bases matching TRBD1. Germline CDR1 is MNHNY and CDR2 is SVGAGI (reference sequence). The length of the CDR3 is 17 residues. The trim removed 5 bases at V and 5 bases at J, leaving 13 bases unmatched. CDR3 nucleotide sequence: TGTGCCAGCAGTCCTACGATGGGACAGGGGGAGGCTACTGAAGCTTTCTTT. Protein: CASSPTMGQGEATEAFF.

This clone was counted ten times or more. The chain uses TRBV6-2 or TRBV6-3 and TRBJ1-2; 9 bases are shared with TRBD1. CDR3 length: 15 residues. V gave up 2 bases and J gave up 5 bases; unmatched junction bases: 6. CDR1 is MNHEY, CDR2 SVGEGT, per germline. The CDR3 loop reads CASSYGGQGPYGYTF. CDR3 sequence (DNA): TGTGCCAGCAGTTACGGGGGACAGGGACCGTATGGCTACACCTTC.

This clone was found once. This chain joins TRBV11-3 and TRBJ1-6, with a possible D match to TRBD1 (5 bases). V lost 1 base to trimming and J lost 5 bases, with 9 bases between them. Per the germline V gene, CDR1 is SGHNT and CDR2 is YENEEA. CDR3 length: 15 amino acids. CDR3: CASSLVTADNSPLHF. The DNA of the CDR3 is TGTGCCAGCAGCTTAGTGACAGCCGATAATTCACCCCTCCACTTT.

As to this clone: Within the sample, other DNA sequences also encode this same CDR3. The chain couples TRBV11-3 to TRBJ2-2; D is unresolved. Germline V CDR1 and CDR2: SGHNT, YENEEA. The CDR3 covers 13 residues. The V end lost 1 base, the J end lost 4 bases, and 4 bases lay between the germline ends. The CDR3 DNA reads as TGTGCCAGCAGCTTAGTGAGCACCGGGGAGCTGTTTTTT. This encodes CASSLVSTGELFF.

The V gene is TRBV5-1, the J gene TRBJ1-1; D call uncertain. Deletions cut 0 bases from V and 1 base from J, with 10 bases between. The germline CDR1 and CDR2 sequences are SGHRS and YFSETQ. The CDR3 is made up of 15 amino acids. CDR3 DNA sequence: TGCGCCAGCAGCTTGGATTTTCAGCGGAACACTGAAGCTTTCTTT. It is translated as CASSLDFQRNTEAFF.

The chain combines TRBV10-3 with TRBJ1-1, with 7 bases matching TRBD1. The CDR3 spans 15 residues. The trim removed 2 bases at V and 0 bases at J, leaving 3 bases unmatched. Germline V gene lookup returns CDR1 ENHRY and CDR2 SYGVKD. CDR3 DNA sequence: TGTGCCATCAGTGAGAGTACAGGGGTGAACACTGAAGCTTTCTTT. Its translation: CAISESTGVNTEAFF.